This T cell receptor (beta chain) is from a study of monozygotic twins with inflammatory bowel disease. Nested amplification of TCRalpha and TCRbeta cDNA involved two PCRs of approximately 16 and 10 cycles. Reanalyzing the 5' RACE reads, TCRdb keeps one entry per CDR3 protein, without DNA. The sample has approximately 100,000 distinct CDR3 sequences, and its top ten clones hold less than 2%. Germline V CDR1 and CDR2: SQVTM, ANQGSEA. This CDR3 region has 11 residues. The sample comprised blood. The chain is built from TRBV29-1 and TRBJ2-7. This clonotype was sampled from a human donor with ulcerative colitis or Crohn's disease, or a healthy co-twin of an affected twin (not recorded which). The CDR3 region is CSVEADYEQYF.